This TCR beta chain was identified during a study of blood T cell repertoires in COVID-19. In the study overall: Sources were T cells, B-cell-depleted T cells, or PBMCs; the material itself was cDNA or gDNA.

Looked up from germline, CDR1 is SGHRS and CDR2 is YFSETQ. The CDR3 loop spans 18 amino acids. V was clipped by 4 bases and J by 2 bases; unmatched bases: 8. Some clones are missing from TCRdb's copy, which holds only in-frame ones; the method was immunoSEQ multiplex PCR. The sample has 300,000 to 350,000 clones, approximately 86% seen once. The sequenced material came from peripheral blood. The sequence was collected from a man aged 18 to 29 with active or convalescent COVID-19. V usage is TRBV5-1 and J usage is TRBJ2-2; 13 bases align to TRBD2. The CDR3, as DNA: TGCGCCAGCAGCGGCGGACTAGCGGGGGTTTTCAACACCGGGGAGCTGTTTTTT. It yields the protein CASSGGLAGVFNTGELFF.